Sequencing of this T cell receptor (beta chain) was carried out in a study of T cell repertoires in cytomegalovirus infection (dated by TCRdb to about 2019). Study-level background: The peptide stimulations were aimed at well-studied HLA-B-restricted epitopes as well as recently identified HLA-C-restricted CMV epitopes, whose presentation resists viral immunomodulation. Because public TCR beta signatures pointed to carriage of CMV infection together with the matching HLA type, the HLA type of each donor mattered for the analysis.

This specimen's treatment or condition label, per the study, means: in vitro stimulation with specific CMV peptide epitopes to enrich CMV-specific T cells. Sequencing was performed on an Illumina HiSeq 1500. The raw public reads went through TCRdb reprocessing: fastp at Q25, MiXCR clone calling, in-frame beta chains kept. Duplicate CDR3 protein sequences are folded into a single record with the most common DNA and genes. The sample has about 570,000 distinct CDR3 sequences on record, 40% of them singletons. The top ten clonotypes cover about 48% of the sample. With respect to this clonotype: No cognate antigen has been identified for it. Base qualities are not recorded, but no much larger clone differs from it by a single base.

The paper's findings and limits, for the study overall: In both this cohort and an independent cohort of several hundred donors, the cumulative frequency of public TCR beta family members distinguished carriers of CMV infection plus the relevant HLA type. The ex vivo response was dominated by HLA-C-restricted CMV-specific TCR beta clonotypes, which also provided the single most frequent clonotype in two of eight donors.

Trimming removed 11 bases from V and 2 bases from J, leaving 12 bases between the germline ends. The germline V gene yields MNHEY for CDR1 and SVGEGT for CDR2. Its CDR3 holds 12 amino acids, cysteine through phenylalanine. CDR3 DNA is the only sequence kept; it has 36 bases, read in frame from the first base. This sequence was found in a human donor in good health (CMV status not recorded). Some clones in this sample may be carry-over from other donors' samples. Sequencing was performed on cultured PBMCs, taken from culture after CMV antigen stimulation. In this chain, TRBV6-2 or TRBV6-3 is recombined with TRBJ2-5, with the D gene call left open. The DNA reads as follows: TGTGCCTCTACGGGTGATCAAGAGACCCAGTACTTC. Translated, this is CASTGDQETQYF.